This T cell receptor beta chain was identified during a study of cytomegalovirus exposure and HLA in healthy donors. The PCR used 60 Vbeta and 13 Jbeta primers. Sequenced by immunoSEQ multiplex PCR; TCRdb stores in-frame clones only, minus some. The data show about 140,000 clones, roughly three quarters seen once. The ends lost 6 bases at V and 5 bases at J; junction bases unmatched: 8. The germline V gene has CDR1 SNHLY and CDR2 FYNNEI. The CDR3 has 16 residues. The material sequenced was PBMCs. The chain is built from TRBV2 and TRBJ2-5, with 14 nucleotides matching TRBD2. The receptor was derived from a woman aged 25 to 39 in good health and CMV-seronegative. CDR3 loop: CASSPGLAGEGETQYF. The CDR3 coding sequence is TGTGCCAGCAGCCCGGGACTAGCGGGGGAAGGGGAGACCCAGTACTTC.